This TCR beta chain was retrieved from a study of identical twins (dated by TCRdb to 2015 to 2016). Looking at the study overall: To test whether fetal clonotypes persist, the study used deep sequencing on TCR alpha and beta repertoires from monozygotic twins, unrelated adults of various ages, and cord blood. To rule out contamination, replicate twin experiments were performed at different times with different library preparation protocols.

The study at large found these results: Fewer insertions were carried by abundant cord blood beta clonotypes, a similar but weaker trend appeared in young adult naive repertoires, and no such trend appeared in memory repertoires. In monozygotic twins, out-of-frame TCR alpha sharing was systematically underestimated by recombination models, although the models agreed with sharing between unrelated individuals. Zero-insertion analyses could be partly confounded by invariant T cells such as MAIT and iNKT, though diverse VJ usage argued against such confounding for most clonotypes. Out-of-frame TCR alpha sequences shared between twins showed an excess of low generation-probability sequences compared with coincidental sharing between unrelated individuals. In beta out-of-frame sequences, excess twin sharing was weaker, because having fewer shared sequences lowered the signal-to-noise ratio. Conclusions relied on cross-sectional statistical analysis, since the same donors could not be followed over many years.

Only healthy Caucasian donors were included. Inclusive of the bounding cysteine and phenylalanine, the CDR3 is 14 residues long. CDR3 DNA is the only sequence kept; it has 42 bases, read in frame from the first base. V loses 4 bases of germline sequence and J loses 10 bases, and the interval between the two ends is 15 bases. Reading the germline V gene gives CDR1 SGHRS and CDR2 YFSETQ. In regard to this clonotype: This clone's antigen is unknown. No base quality values were provided; no much bigger clone lies one nucleotide off.

The library was generated by 5' RACE. Sequencer: Illumina HiSeq 2000. A universal primer binding site was added through template switching, and the final cDNA carried a unique molecular identifier so that TCR cDNA molecules could be counted accurately. First-strand cDNA for TCR alpha and beta chains was synthesized from specific primers in the conserved constant-segment region. To control for contamination, every cDNA library carried two barcodes: a SMART-Mk sample barcode plus Illumina barcodes. TruSeq adapter sequences along with Illumina sample barcodes were introduced in two successive PCR steps. Sequencing of the TCR alpha and beta cDNA libraries was done on the Illumina HiSeq platform using custom primers. The source study handled its data this way. Unique molecular identifiers were extracted from raw reads with MiGEC, and CDR3 positions were determined with MiXCR. Recombination models were inferred per individual with the repgenHMM and IGoR tools using an EM algorithm. The tcR package in R was used for shared clonotype analysis, with sharing normalized by the product of cloneset sizes. Out-of-frame nonproductive sequences were analyzed to study raw recombination free of thymic and clonal selection effects. The raw public reads went through TCRdb reprocessing: fastp at Q25, MiXCR clone calling, in-frame beta chains kept. Here each entry gathers all rows of one CDR3 protein and keeps the most common genes and DNA. TCRdb, not the authors, supplied the V and J calls. This sample is represented by around 1.7 million distinct CDR3 sequences; around 29% of them were singletons. The ten largest account for less than 0.35% of the sample.

The clonotype was recovered from a newborn girl in good health. This sequence uses TRBV5-1 and TRBJ1-6; possibly the D gene is TRBD1, per 5 matching bases. Sequenced sample: cord blood. The nucleotides are TGCGCCAGCAGCAAGGGACGGGCCGAATCACCCCTCCACTTT. Its translation is CASSKGRAESPLHF.